These 3 T cell receptor beta chains share one sample of origin, sequenced in a study of human thymus T cells. Here immunoSEQ multiplex PCR was the method, and the copy in TCRdb shows in-frame clones only, minus some. The table lists tens of thousands of clones, 95% of them singletons. Thymus pieces cut out during corrective heart surgery were the tissue that was used. Sequencing was done on a sample of thymus tissue. Every receptor here comes from a girl less than two years old with a congenital heart defect but otherwise immunologically healthy.

This chain uses TRBV7-9 with TRBJ2-4; D may be TRBD1 (6 bases). With 4 bases removed from V and 2 bases from J, the gap between germline ends came to 12 bases. This CDR3 contains 15 residues. Germline assignment: CDR1 SEHNR and CDR2 FQNEAQ (reference sequence). The CDR3 DNA is TGTGCCAGCAGCTACCCTCAGGGGACCAAAAACATTCAGTACTTC. This gives the protein CASSYPQGTKNIQYF.

This chain connects TRBV21-1 to TRBJ2-1. TRBV21-1 is classified as a pseudogene. The CDR3 has 15 amino acids. CDR3 sequence (DNA): TGTGCCAGCAGCAACCTCCAAAGGTCCTACAATGAGCAGTTCTTC. Translated: CASSNLQRSYNEQFF.

This chain connects TRBV19 to TRBJ2-7; the D call may be TRBD1 or TRBD2 (5 bases each). Trimming removed 7 bases at V and 5 bases at J, with 12 bases between. The CDR3 runs 12 residues. Germline V lookup: CDR1 LNHDA, CDR2 SQIVND (reference sequence). CDR3 sequence reads: CASKGTSDEQYF. The CDR3 nucleotides read TGTGCCAGTAAAGGGACCTCTGACGAGCAGTACTTC.